Following are 21 T cell receptor beta chains from one sample sequenced in a study of response to subunit inactivated influenza vaccine. TCRdb called the RT-PCR reads again in MiXCR, with one record for every CDR3 protein. The sample lists a few hundred thousand distinct CDR3 sequences, 6% to 9% occurring once. The input for sequencing was PBMCs from blood, taken about 23 months after vaccination. These receptors were collected from a man aged 45 to 75 who received an inactivated influenza vaccine.

The chain couples TRBV23-1 to TRBJ2-3; D not certain. TRBV23-1 is an ORF for which the function is uncertain. Trimming shortened V by 6 bases and J by 2 bases, and 12 bases separated the two germline ends. The CDR3 covers 14 residues. CDR3 loop: CASSLIANTDTQYF. In nucleotides, the CDR3 is TGCGCCAGCAGCCTAATAGCCAACACAGATACGCAGTATTTT.

The chain links TRBV6-1 to TRBJ2-1; D might be TRBD1 (6 bases). Germline CDR1 MNHNS, CDR2 SASEGT. This CDR3 spans 13 amino acids. V shed 5 bases and J shed 7 bases, with 12 bases lying between them. The CDR3 loop is CASSRGQQNEQFF. CDR3 DNA: TGTGCCAGCAGTAGAGGACAGCAAAATGAGCAGTTCTTC.

This clonotype was recorded at least ten times. The V gene is TRBV25-1, the J gene TRBJ2-1, with TRBD1 matching 9 bases. The CDR3 runs to 18 residues. Germline V lookup: CDR1 MGHDK, CDR2 SYGVNS. V trimming: 6 bases; J trimming: 0 bases; junction bases outside the gene matches: 12. CDR3 bases: TGTGCCAGCAGAGCGGGACAGGGCCCCCTAAGCTCCTACAATGAGCAGTTCTTC. Translating it yields CASRAGQGPLSSYNEQFF. Filled out from reference TRBV25-1 and TRBJ2-1, the complete variable domain reads EADIYQTPRYLVIGTGKKITLECSQTMGHDKMYWYQQDPGMELHLIHYSYGVNSTEKGDLSSESTVSRIRTEHFPLTLESARPSHTSQYLCASRAGQGPLSSYNEQFFGPGTRLTVL.

This chain uses TRBV7-8 with TRBJ2-5, with no clear D. V gave up 5 bases and J gave up 7 bases, with 14 bases separating them. This CDR3 comprises 13 residues. From germline, CDR1 is SGHVS and CDR2 FQNEAQ. The CDR3 region is CASSAGGYRTQYF. The CDR3 coding sequence is TGTGCCAGCAGCGCTGGCGGATATCGGACCCAGTACTTC.

The chain has TRBV2 and TRBJ1-6; no firm D call. V dropped 2 bases and J dropped 7 bases, with 9 bases sitting between them. Germline CDR1 SNHLY, CDR2 FYNNEI. The CDR3 is made up of 14 amino acids. CDR3 sequence (DNA): TGTGCCAGCAGTGAAAGGTTAAGGAATTCACCCCTCCACTTT. Its translation is CASSERLRNSPLHF.

This chain connects TRBV28 to TRBJ2-6; maybe TRBD1 (5 bases). Trimming cost V 6 bases and J 2 bases, with 17 bases left between them. Germline CDR1 and CDR2: MDHEN and SYDVKM. CDR3 size: 17 residues. The CDR3 here is CASSLRQGSPGANVLTF. The CDR3 DNA reads TGTGCCAGCAGCCTACGGCAGGGCAGCCCTGGGGCCAACGTCCTGACTTTC.

CDR3 in amino acids: CASSWGLAPNTGELFF. In nucleotides, the CDR3 is TGTGCCAGCAGCTGGGGACTAGCGCCGAACACCGGGGAGCTGTTTTTT. V usage is TRBV7-9 and J usage is TRBJ2-2, with 10 bases matching TRBD2. CDR1 and CDR2 from the germline V gene are SEHNR and FQNEAQ (reference sequence). The CDR3 spans 16 residues. The V segment lost 4 bases and the J segment 0 bases; nucleotides outside the gene matches: 2. The complete variable domain, with remaining parts taken from reference TRBV7-9 and TRBJ2-2, reads DTGVSQNPRHKITKRGQNVTFRCDPISEHNRLYWYRQTLGQGPEFLTYFQNEAQLEKSRLLSDRFSAERPKGSFSTLEIQRTEQGDSAMYLCASSWGLAPNTGELFFGEGSRLTVL.

This clonotype was seen a few times. J is TRBJ2-6 and V is TRBV15; D gene ambiguous. Germline CDR1 and CDR2: LNHNV and YYDKDF (reference sequence). The CDR3 loop spans 20 amino acids. V lost 2 bases and J lost 1, with 21 bases in between. CDR3 coding DNA: TGTGCCACCAGCAGACTAACACTTGACCTCTTTGCGTCTGGGGCCAACGTCCTGACTTTC. Translating gives CATSRLTLDLFASGANVLTF.

This sequence joins TRBV4-1 and TRBJ2-1; the match to TRBD2 covers 9 bases. The V and J ends lost 3 bases and 9 bases, in that order; junction bases with no gene match: 12. The CDR3 is 16 residues long. Germline V CDR1 and CDR2: MGHRA, YSYEKL. The CDR3 region is CASSHTWGGGAIEQFF. The CDR3 coding sequence is TGCGCCAGCAGCCACACCTGGGGCGGGGGGGCCATTGAGCAGTTCTTC.

This clonotype was seen more than once but under ten times. CDR3 in amino acids: CATRKKGISDTQYF. DNA for the CDR3: TGTGCCACCAGAAAGAAGGGGATTTCAGATACGCAGTATTTT. The chain has TRBV15 and TRBJ2-3; perhaps TRBD1 as D (5 bases). V lost 6 bases and J 4 bases, leaving 14 bases between the germline ends. CDR1 and CDR2 from the germline V gene are LNHNV and YYDKDF (reference sequence). This CDR3 is 14 amino acids long. Supplemented by reference TRBV15 and TRBJ2-3, the full variable domain reads DAMVIQNPRYQVTQFGKPVTLSCSQTLNHNVMYWYQQKSSQAPKLLFHYYDKDFNNEADTPDNFQSRRPNTSFCFLDIRSPGLGDTAMYLCATRKKGISDTQYFGPGTRLTVL.

The table lists this clonotype with a few counts. The chain uses TRBV6-2 or TRBV6-3 and TRBJ2-1, with 14 bases aligning to TRBD2. The germline CDR1 and CDR2 sequences are MNHEY and SVGEGT. The CDR3 has 16 amino acids. V lost 2 bases and J lost 8; bases outside the gene matches: 5. The chain's CDR3 is CASSYQGTSGGDEQFF. The DNA of the CDR3 is TGTGCCAGCAGTTACCAGGGGACTAGCGGGGGCGATGAGCAGTTCTTC.

This clonotype was observed a handful of times. The genes are TRBV4-2 and TRBJ2-5, with TRBD1 matching 11 bases. This CDR3 has 14 residues. Per germline, CDR1 LGHNA and CDR2 YNFKEQ. Losses at the gene ends were 0 bases for V and 7 bases for J; bases not matched to a gene: 1. The CDR3 coding sequence is TGTGCCAGCAGCCAAGAAGGACAGGGGGCGACCCAGTACTTC. Residues: CASSQEGQGATQYF.

This sequence joins TRBV7-8 and TRBJ1-2, with 11 bases that match TRBD1. Per germline, CDR1 SGHVS and CDR2 FQNEAQ. The CDR3 covers 16 residues. Germline trimming cut 5 bases from V and 3 bases from J; bases unmatched to any gene: 8. Here the CDR3 reads CASSPRGTGGDYGYTF. The CDR3 bases are TGTGCCAGCAGCCCTCGCGGGACAGGGGGAGACTATGGCTACACCTTC.

The table lists this clonotype with a few counts. J is TRBJ1-1 and V is TRBV5-1; no firm D call. CDR3 length equals 14 residues. The germline V and J ends were trimmed by 1 base and 9 bases, with 16 bases remaining between them. Germline CDR1 reads SGHRS; CDR2 reads YFSETQ. DNA for the CDR3: TGCGCCAGCAGCTTGACTACTACCGAGGGTCAAGCTTTCTTT. This gives the protein CASSLTTTEGQAFF.

In this sample, this clonotype turned up many times. The chain carries TRBV4-2 and TRBJ1-6; D unresolved. This CDR3 has 13 residues. V was cut by 0 bases and J by 8 bases, with 5 bases left in between. CDR1 LGHNA and CDR2 YNFKEQ come from the germline V gene. DNA for the CDR3: TGTGCCAGCAGCCAAGATCCTGATTCACCCCTCCACTTT. Residues: CASSQDPDSPLHF.

This chain uses TRBV29-1 with TRBJ2-1; D gene ambiguous. Germline-derived CDR1 and CDR2 are SQVTM and ANQGSEA. This CDR3 region has 11 residues. The V end lost 4 bases, the J end lost 7 bases, and 8 bases lay between the germline ends. Written as DNA, the CDR3 is TGCAGCGTTGGCTTTGGTAATGAGCAGTTCTTC. It is translated as CSVGFGNEQFF.

The CDR3 DNA reads TGCGCCAGCAGCCATGGGGAAGGGGACACCGGGGAGCTGTTTTTT. Its protein product is CASSHGEGDTGELFF. The chain is built from TRBV4-3 and TRBJ2-2; the D gene is possibly TRBD1 (5 bases). The CDR3 has 15 amino acids. Deletions cut 3 bases from V and 3 bases from J, with 11 bases between. Germline V gene data show CDR1 as LGHNA and CDR2 as YSLEER.

There are many counts of this clonotype. V and J are TRBV5-1 and TRBJ2-1; D is undetermined. The V end was cut by 5 bases, the J end by 4 bases, with 16 bases between. The CDR3 runs to 15 residues. Germline V gene lookup returns CDR1 SGHRS and CDR2 YFSETQ. The chain's CDR3 is CASSMTLMGYNEQFF. The CDR3 nucleotides read TGCGCCAGCAGTATGACCCTCATGGGGTACAATGAGCAGTTCTTC. The complete variable domain, with remaining parts taken from reference TRBV5-1 and TRBJ2-1, reads KAGVTQTPRYLIKTRGQQVTLSCSPISGHRSVSWYQQTPGQGLQFLFEYFSETQRNKGNFPGRFSGRQFSNSRSEMNVSTLELGDSALYLCASSMTLMGYNEQFFGPGTRLTVL.

This clonotype was detected ten times or more. The chain links TRBV20-1 to TRBJ1-5; tentative D call: TRBD1 (5 bases). Trimming shortened V by 1 base and J by 0 bases, and 16 bases separated the two germline ends. Germline V lookup: CDR1 DFQATT, CDR2 SNEGSKA (reference sequence). This CDR3 contains 17 residues. This CDR3 is CSARAPTGVYSNQPQHF. Here the CDR3 DNA reads TGCAGTGCTAGAGCCCCCACGGGGGTTTATAGCAATCAGCCCCAGCATTTT.

The table lists this clonotype with many counts. The CDR3 DNA sequence: TGTGCCAGCAGTGAAATGCCGAATCCTGGGCAGTACTTC. Translated: CASSEMPNPGQYF. This chain uses TRBV2 with TRBJ2-7, with no clear D. Germline V gives CDR1 SNHLY, CDR2 FYNNEI. This CDR3 region has 13 residues. Trimming cost V 2 bases and J 9 bases, with 14 bases left between them.

The chain employs TRBV11-2 and TRBJ2-1; 9 nucleotides line up with TRBD2. After removal of 5 bases from V and 9 bases from J, the junction contained 11 bases not matched to a gene. This CDR3 comprises 15 residues. Germline V CDR1 and CDR2: SGHAT, FQNNGV. CDR3 protein: CASSLKPGLALEQFF. The DNA of the CDR3 is TGTGCCAGCAGCCTAAAACCGGGACTAGCTCTTGAGCAGTTCTTC.